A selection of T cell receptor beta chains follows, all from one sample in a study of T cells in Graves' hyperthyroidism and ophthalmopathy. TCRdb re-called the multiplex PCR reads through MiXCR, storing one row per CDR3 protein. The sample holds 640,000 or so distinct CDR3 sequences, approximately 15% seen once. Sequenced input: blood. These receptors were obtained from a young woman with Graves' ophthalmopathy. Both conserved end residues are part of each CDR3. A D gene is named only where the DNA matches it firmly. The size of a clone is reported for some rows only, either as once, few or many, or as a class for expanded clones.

CDR3 DNA: TGTGCCAGCTCACCACCGGGAGGCTACCCTAACTATGGCTACACCTTC
CDR3 protein: CASSPPGGYPNYGYTF
J gene: TRBJ1-2
V gene: TRBV18
clone size: -
D gene: -

CDR3 DNA: TGTGCCAGCATTCCAATAGCGGGGGGGTCTTTCTGGGAGCAGTTCTTC
CDR3 protein: CASIPIAGGSFWEQFF
J gene: TRBJ2-1
V gene: TRBV2
clone size: -
D gene: TRBD2

CDR3 DNA: TGTGCCAGCAGTCCCCTGTCCGGGACTAGCGAGATAGAGACCCAGTACTTC
CDR3 protein: CASSPLSGTSEIETQYF
J gene: TRBJ2-5
V gene: TRBV6-1
clone size: many
D gene: TRBD2

CDR3 DNA: TGTGCCAGCAGTCGGAGGGGAACCTACGAGCAGTACTTC
CDR3 protein: CASSRRGTYEQYF
J gene: TRBJ2-7
V gene: TRBV28
clone size: many
D gene: -

CDR3 DNA: TGTGCCAGCAGCTTAGACCTTAGCACAGATACGCAGTATTTT
CDR3 protein: CASSLDLSTDTQYF
J gene: TRBJ2-3
V gene: TRBV7-9
clone size: many
D gene: -

CDR3 DNA: TGCGCCAGCAGCCAAGATCCCCTTCGAGCTGGAAACACCATATATTTT
CDR3 protein: CASSQDPLRAGNTIYF
J gene: TRBJ1-3
V gene: TRBV4-3
clone size: -
D gene: -

CDR3 DNA: TGCAGTGTTCGGGACATTGGACTAGCGGGAGCAGTCGGGGAGCTGTTTTTT
CDR3 protein: CSVRDIGLAGAVGELFF
J gene: TRBJ2-2
V gene: TRBV20-1
clone size: many
D gene: TRBD2

CDR3 DNA: TGCGCCAGCAGCTTTTTCCCTACGGGACAGGGCCGAAGGGAGAATGAGCAGTTCTTC
CDR3 protein: CASSFFPTGQGRRENEQFF
J gene: TRBJ2-1
V gene: TRBV5-1
clone size: many
D gene: TRBD1

CDR3 DNA: TGCAGCTTCACACAGGGGCACGAGCAGTACTTC
CDR3 protein: CSFTQGHEQYF
J gene: TRBJ2-7
V gene: TRBV29-1
clone size: -
D gene: TRBD1

CDR3 DNA: TGTGCCAGCAGCCCACGGGACGCTCCCGGGGAGACCCAGTACTTC
CDR3 protein: CASSPRDAPGETQYF
J gene: TRBJ2-5
V gene: TRBV7-3
clone size: few
D gene: -

CDR3 DNA: TGTGCCAGCAGCCCTAGCGGGAACTCTGGGGCCAACGTCCTGACTTTC
CDR3 protein: CASSPSGNSGANVLTF
J gene: TRBJ2-6
V gene: TRBV25-1
clone size: -
D gene: TRBD2

CDR3 DNA: TGTGCCAGCAGCCGTAGTGGGGGCTCTGGAAACACCATATATTTT
CDR3 protein: CASSRSGGSGNTIYF
J gene: TRBJ1-3
V gene: TRBV9
clone size: -
D gene: -

CDR3 DNA: TGTGCCAGTAGTATGGGCCGGGGAGGTACTGAAGCTTTCTTT
CDR3 protein: CASSMGRGGTEAFF
J gene: TRBJ1-1
V gene: TRBV19
clone size: few
D gene: -

CDR3 DNA: TGTGCCAGCAGTGAAGAGTTAGACAATAACTATGGCTACACCTTC
CDR3 protein: CASSEELDNNYGYTF
J gene: TRBJ1-2
V gene: TRBV2
clone size: many
D gene: -

CDR3 DNA: TGTGCCAGCAGCCCCCGGCTGAGGAACAATGAGCAGTTCTTC
CDR3 protein: CASSPRLRNNEQFF
J gene: TRBJ2-1
V gene: TRBV7-9
clone size: many
D gene: -

CDR3 DNA: TGTGCCGGCAGGATTCGGGCATGGGGGTTTGGGGCCAACGTCCTGACTTTC
CDR3 protein: CAGRIRAWGFGANVLTF
J gene: TRBJ2-6
V gene: TRBV12-3/TRBV12-4
clone size: once
D gene: -

CDR3 DNA: TGTGCCACCAGTGATTCGAGGACAGAGAACTATGGCTACACCTTC
CDR3 protein: CATSDSRTENYGYTF
J gene: TRBJ1-2
V gene: TRBV24-1
clone size: many
D gene: -

CDR3 DNA: TGTGCCAGCAGAGCCCAGGGAAATTCACCCCTCCACTTT
CDR3 protein: CASRAQGNSPLHF
J gene: TRBJ1-6
V gene: TRBV2
clone size: many
D gene: -

CDR3 DNA: TGCGCCAGCAGCCATGGGGGACTAGCGGGAGACGGAGAGACCCAGTACTTC
CDR3 protein: CASSHGGLAGDGETQYF
J gene: TRBJ2-5
V gene: TRBV4-3
clone size: few
D gene: TRBD2

CDR3 DNA: TGTGCCAGCAGCCTGACAGTTAACTATGGCTACACCTTC
CDR3 protein: CASSLTVNYGYTF
J gene: TRBJ1-2
V gene: TRBV27
clone size: many
D gene: -

CDR3 DNA: TGTGCCAGCAGCGTAGGCCGGGGGCGGGAGGGCCGGGACGGGGAGCTGTTTTTT
CDR3 protein: CASSVGRGREGRDGELFF
J gene: TRBJ2-2
V gene: TRBV9
clone size: few
D gene: TRBD2

CDR3 DNA: TGTGCCTGGATTCCTCCTCCGGGGACATACACCGGGGAGCTGTTTTTT
CDR3 protein: CAWIPPPGTYTGELFF
J gene: TRBJ2-2
V gene: TRBV30
clone size: -
D gene: -

CDR3 DNA: TGCGCCAGCAGCCACCCTTCAGCGGGCAATCAGCCCCAGCATTTT
CDR3 protein: CASSHPSAGNQPQHF
J gene: TRBJ1-5
V gene: TRBV6-5
clone size: -
D gene: -